The rows below give T cell receptor beta chains drawn from one sample of a study of cytomegalovirus exposure and HLA in healthy donors. Profiling relied on immunoSEQ multiplex PCR, and the TCRdb table lists in-frame clones only, not all of them. The sample data list 100,000 to 150,000 clones. The sequenced material came from PBMCs. Source of these receptors: a man aged 18-30 years in good health and CMV-seronegative. Each CDR3 is given with its conserved first and last residue. Fields, in order: D gene, V gene, J gene, CDR3 protein, CDR3 DNA. The D gene is left open where the match is weak.

D gene: TRBD2
V gene: TRBV5-6
J gene: TRBJ2-5
CDR3 protein: CASSNPLAGALLETQYF
CDR3 DNA: TGTGCCAGCAGTAACCCTCTAGCGGGAGCCCTTCTGGAGACCCAGTACTTC

D gene: TRBD1
V gene: TRBV7-9
J gene: TRBJ1-2
CDR3 protein: CASSQDRGIGYTF
CDR3 DNA: TGTGCCAGCAGCCAGGACAGGGGGATTGGCTACACCTTC

D gene: NA
V gene: TRBV7-8
J gene: TRBJ2-7
CDR3 protein: CASSLEVTYRYEQYF
CDR3 DNA: TGTGCCAGCAGCTTAGAGGTGACATATCGGTACGAGCAGTACTTC

D gene: TRBD2
V gene: TRBV6-5
J gene: TRBJ2-2
CDR3 protein: CASSYSGLGIAGELFF
CDR3 DNA: TGTGCCAGCAGTTACTCCGGACTAGGGATAGCCGGGGAGCTGTTTTTT

D gene: TRBD1
V gene: TRBV5-4
J gene: TRBJ2-2
CDR3 protein: CASSQAGTGPGELFF
CDR3 DNA: TGTGCCAGCAGCCAAGCCGGGACAGGCCCCGGGGAGCTGTTTTTT

D gene: NA
V gene: TRBV19
J gene: TRBJ2-5
CDR3 protein: CASSIGERDMKTQYF
CDR3 DNA: TGTGCCAGTAGTATAGGAGAAAGGGACATGAAGACCCAGTACTTC

D gene: NA
V gene: TRBV27
J gene: TRBJ2-4
CDR3 protein: CASSFSSEQMAKNIQYF
CDR3 DNA: TGTGCCAGCAGTTTTTCCAGCGAGCAAATGGCCAAAAACATTCAGTACTTC

D gene: NA
V gene: TRBV27
J gene: TRBJ2-7
CDR3 protein: CASSLGGWGYEQYF
CDR3 DNA: TGTGCCAGCAGTTTAGGCGGGTGGGGTTACGAGCAGTACTTC

D gene: TRBD1
V gene: TRBV19
J gene: TRBJ2-7
CDR3 protein: CASSRQGRYEQYF
CDR3 DNA: TGTGCCAGTAGTAGACAGGGTCGATACGAGCAGTACTTC

D gene: NA
V gene: TRBV7-9
J gene: TRBJ1-3
CDR3 protein: CASSGGSDAGNTIYF
CDR3 DNA: TGTGCCAGCAGTGGAGGCAGCGATGCTGGAAACACCATATATTTT

D gene: NA
V gene: TRBV25-1
J gene: TRBJ2-4
CDR3 protein: CASSAAGANIQYF
CDR3 DNA: TGTGCCAGCAGTGCGGCGGGGGCGAACATTCAGTACTTC

D gene: TRBD1
V gene: TRBV7-8
J gene: TRBJ1-5
CDR3 protein: CASSSTGAQPQHF
CDR3 DNA: TGTGCCAGCAGCTCTACAGGGGCTCAGCCCCAGCATTTT

D gene: NA
V gene: TRBV5-1
J gene: TRBJ1-1
CDR3 protein: CASSPQEAGTEAFF
CDR3 DNA: TGCGCCAGCAGCCCCCAAGAGGCGGGCACTGAAGCTTTCTTT

D gene: NA
V gene: TRBV28
J gene: TRBJ1-1
CDR3 protein: CASSLTNTEAFF
CDR3 DNA: TGTGCCAGCAGTTTAACAAACACTGAAGCTTTCTTT

D gene: NA
V gene: TRBV14
J gene: TRBJ2-7
CDR3 protein: CASSQDVDRYYEQYF
CDR3 DNA: TGTGCCAGCAGCCAAGATGTGGACAGATACTACGAGCAGTACTTC

D gene: TRBD2
V gene: TRBV5-1
J gene: TRBJ2-1
CDR3 protein: CASSLRGLAVYNEQFF
CDR3 DNA: TGCGCCAGCAGCTTAAGGGGACTAGCGGTTTACAATGAGCAGTTCTTC

D gene: TRBD1
V gene: TRBV7-2
J gene: TRBJ1-3
CDR3 protein: CASSIDRVNTIYF
CDR3 DNA: TGTGCCAGCAGTATTGACAGGGTGAACACCATATATTTT

D gene: TRBD1
V gene: TRBV5-1
J gene: TRBJ2-7
CDR3 protein: CASSFGQAYEQYF
CDR3 DNA: TGCGCCAGCAGCTTTGGACAGGCCTACGAGCAGTACTTC

D gene: NA
V gene: TRBV29-1
J gene: TRBJ2-4
CDR3 protein: CSVQQGSKNIQYF
CDR3 DNA: TGCAGCGTCCAACAGGGCTCCAAAAACATTCAGTACTTC

D gene: TRBD1
V gene: TRBV5-1
J gene: TRBJ1-2
CDR3 protein: CASSLFTGEGYTF
CDR3 DNA: TGCGCCAGCAGCTTGTTCACAGGGGAAGGCTACACCTTC

D gene: NA
V gene: TRBV19
J gene: TRBJ1-2
CDR3 protein: CASRTADYYGYTF
CDR3 DNA: TGTGCCAGTAGGACCGCGGATTACTATGGCTACACCTTC

D gene: NA
V gene: TRBV6-1
J gene: TRBJ1-6
CDR3 protein: CASTEQSSYNSPLHF
CDR3 DNA: TGTGCCAGCACCGAACAGAGCTCCTATAATTCACCCCTCCACTTT

D gene: NA
V gene: TRBV6-5
J gene: TRBJ1-5
CDR3 protein: CASWGGGGQPQHF
CDR3 DNA: TGTGCCAGCTGGGGGGGAGGCGGTCAGCCCCAGCATTTT

D gene: TRBD1
V gene: TRBV19
J gene: TRBJ1-4
CDR3 protein: CASGPRTGGLKLFF
CDR3 DNA: TGTGCCAGTGGTCCCCGGACAGGGGGCCTCAAACTGTTTTTT

D gene: NA
V gene: TRBV7-9
J gene: TRBJ1-2
CDR3 protein: CASSLVTSTSGYTF
CDR3 DNA: TGTGCCAGCAGCTTAGTTACCTCGACATCTGGCTACACCTTC

D gene: TRBD1
V gene: TRBV28
J gene: TRBJ2-1
CDR3 protein: CASRKGDREILLF
CDR3 DNA: TGTGCCAGCAGGAAAGGGGACAGGGAAATCTTGCTCTTC